The present TCR beta chain was sequenced within a study of cytomegalovirus exposure and HLA in healthy donors. Study findings and constraints: A later analysis reportedly identified an Asian-associated ancestry cluster as carrying fewer N-insertions than the approximately 670-donor mean. Researchers reported in a later analysis that a missense DCLRE1C variant was tied to TCR beta V- and J-gene trimming. Further analysis was carried out later, and it showed several of the most significant clusters appearing linked to common viral pathogens. The authors listed approximately 150 TCR beta chains as cytomegalovirus-associated.

This clone was recorded a few times. The antigen is unknown. The sample holds other DNA sequences that translate to the same CDR3. The PCR contained 60 Vbeta and 13 Jbeta primers. Some clones are missing from TCRdb's copy, which holds only in-frame ones; the method was immunoSEQ multiplex PCR. The sample includes under 250,000 clones, 60% to 80% seen only once; the top ten take over 1.5%. CDR3 length: 15 amino acids. Trimming left V 0 bases short and J 2 bases short, with 10 bases between. Germline V gene lookup returns CDR1 LGHNA and CDR2 YSLEER. Sequenced: PBMCs. This sequence was found in a male donor in good health and CMV-seronegative. The chain uses TRBV4-3 and TRBJ1-1; D perhaps matches TRBD1 (5 bases). CDR3: CASSQEGQGNTEAFF. The CDR3 coding sequence is TGCGCCAGCAGCCAAGAGGGCCAGGGTAACACTGAAGCTTTCTTT.